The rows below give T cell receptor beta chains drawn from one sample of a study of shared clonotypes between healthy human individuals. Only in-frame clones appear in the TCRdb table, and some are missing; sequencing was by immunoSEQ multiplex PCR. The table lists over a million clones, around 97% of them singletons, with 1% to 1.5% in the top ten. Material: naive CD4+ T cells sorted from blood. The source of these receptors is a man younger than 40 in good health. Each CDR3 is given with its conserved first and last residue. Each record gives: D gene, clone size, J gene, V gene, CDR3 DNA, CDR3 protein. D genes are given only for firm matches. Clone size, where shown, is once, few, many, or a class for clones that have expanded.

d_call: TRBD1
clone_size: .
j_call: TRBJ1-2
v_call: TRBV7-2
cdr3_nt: TGTGCCAGCAGCCTAGGGGACAGGGTGAGGCACTATGGCTACACCTTC
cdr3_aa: CASSLGDRVRHYGYTF

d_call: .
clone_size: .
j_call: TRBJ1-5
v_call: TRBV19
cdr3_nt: TGTGCCAGTAGTATAGGCGGGAGGGATCAGCCCCAGCATTTT
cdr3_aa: CASSIGGRDQPQHF

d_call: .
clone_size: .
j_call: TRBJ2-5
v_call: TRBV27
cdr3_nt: TGTGCCAGCAGTTTGGTAAGGCGGGAGACCCAGTACTTC
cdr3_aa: CASSLVRRETQYF

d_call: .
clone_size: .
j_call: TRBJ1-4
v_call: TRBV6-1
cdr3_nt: TGTGCCAGCAGTGAATCGTTACCAACTAATGAAAAACTGTTTTTT
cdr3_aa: CASSESLPTNEKLFF

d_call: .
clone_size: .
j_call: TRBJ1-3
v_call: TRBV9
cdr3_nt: TGTGCCAGCAGCGTTAGCAAGGGCAGCTCTGGAAACACCATATATTTT
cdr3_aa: CASSVSKGSSGNTIYF

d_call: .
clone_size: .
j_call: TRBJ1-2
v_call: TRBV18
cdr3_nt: TGTGCCAGCTCACCTCCAAGTCGGGGGTTGGTAGATGGCTACACCTTC
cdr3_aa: CASSPPSRGLVDGYTF

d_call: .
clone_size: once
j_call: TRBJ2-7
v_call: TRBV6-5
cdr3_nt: TGTGCCAGCAGTTACTCTAAGGGTCCTCCGGGCAACGAGCAGTACTTC
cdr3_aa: CASSYSKGPPGNEQYF

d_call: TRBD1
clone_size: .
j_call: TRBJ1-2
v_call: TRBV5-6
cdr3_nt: TGTGCCAGCAGGCGACAGGGCCGGGACTATGGCTACACCTTC
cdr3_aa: CASRRQGRDYGYTF

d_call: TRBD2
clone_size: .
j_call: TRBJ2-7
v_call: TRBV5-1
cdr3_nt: TGCGCCAGCAGCTCTGGGACTAGCGGTTACGAGCAGTACTTC
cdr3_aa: CASSSGTSGYEQYF

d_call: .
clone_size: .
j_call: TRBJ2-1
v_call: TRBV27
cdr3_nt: TGTGCCAGCAGTTCCGGGCTAGCGTATTACAATGAGCAGTTCTTC
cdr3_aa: CASSSGLAYYNEQFF